A selection of T cell receptor beta chains follows, all from one sample in a study of control samples from healthy donors and cancer patients. Sequenced by immunoSEQ multiplex PCR; TCRdb stores in-frame clones only, minus some. The top ten clones hold roughly 2.8% of a sample with 120,000 or so clones, over 75% of them seen once. The sample taken for sequencing was blood. These receptors all stem from a man in his sixties in good health. The CDR3 runs from the conserved cysteine through the conserved F or W. D genes are given only for firm matches. Only some rows state a clone size, as once, few, many or a class for expanded clones.

J,size,V,D,DNA,CDR3
TRBJ2-3,.,TRBV5-1,.,TGCGCCAGCAGCTTGTCGGGGGGCTGGGCAGATACGCAGTATTTT,CASSLSGGWADTQYF
TRBJ1-1,.,TRBV18,.,TGTGCCAGCTCACCGGAACGAAACACTGAAGCTTTCTTT,CASSPERNTEAFF
TRBJ2-1,.,TRBV19,TRBD2,TGTGCCAGTAGTATGAGGACTAGCGAGGGCAATGAGCAGTTCTTC,CASSMRTSEGNEQFF
TRBJ1-1,.,TRBV7-9,.,TGTGCCAGCAGCTTAGACCTCCATTCAGGGTACGGAGCTTTCTTT,CASSLDLHSGYGAFF
TRBJ2-7,.,TRBV7-2,.,TGTGCCAGCAGCGTAGACAAACAGTACGAGCAGTACTTC,CASSVDKQYEQYF
TRBJ1-4,once,TRBV27,TRBD1,TGTGCCAGCAGTTTTCTACTCTCCGGGACAGGGAAGAGTGAAAAACTGTTTTTT,CASSFLLSGTGKSEKLFF
TRBJ2-5,.,TRBV19,.,TGTGCCAGTAGTATAGTAGGGGCGGGGTTAGGAGAGACCCAGTACTTC,CASSIVGAGLGETQYF
TRBJ1-1,.,TRBV5-8,.,TGTGCCAGCACCCGCCAACAAAACACTGAAGCTTTCTTT,CASTRQQNTEAFF
TRBJ2-7,.,TRBV28,.,TGTGCCAGCAGTTTTCATTTGGCAGGTGGTGAGCAGTACTTC,CASSFHLAGGEQYF
TRBJ2-1,.,TRBV6-5,TRBD2,TGTGCCAGCAGAAGAACGGGGGGCAATGAGCAGTTCTTC,CASRRTGGNEQFF
TRBJ2-5,few,TRBV3-1/TRBV3-2,.,TGTGCCAGCAGCCGAGGTTTTGGGGGCCAAGAGACCCAGTACTTC,CASSRGFGGQETQYF
TRBJ2-3,.,TRBV7-2,.,TGTGCCAGCAGCTTAGTGGCGACAACTAGCACAGATACGCAGTATTTT,CASSLVATTSTDTQYF
TRBJ1-5,.,TRBV7-2,TRBD1,TGTGCCAGCAGCCGTGGACAGGGGTGGCAGCCCCAGCATTTT,CASSRGQGWQPQHF
TRBJ1-6,few,TRBV6-1,.,TGTGCCAGCAGTGAAGGCGTAATGAGTTCACCCCTCCACTTT,CASSEGVMSSPLHF
TRBJ2-7,.,TRBV9,.,TGTGCCAGCAGCGCGGGCGTCGCGAGGGGGTACGAGCAGTACTTC,CASSAGVARGYEQYF